This T cell receptor beta chain was sequenced in a study of T cells after yellow fever vaccination. TCRdb reprocessed the 5' RACE reads via MiXCR and lists one record per CDR3 protein. There are around 610,000 distinct CDR3 sequences in the sample; about 13% occur only once, and 11% to 15% lies in the top ten. V lost 3 bases, J lost 2 bases, and 14 bases lay in between. Germline-derived CDR1 and CDR2 are DFQATT and SNEGSKA (reference sequence). The CDR3 runs 14 residues. The TCR sequence derives from a man aged 25-45 years who received the YFV17D yellow fever vaccine. This specimen consisted of PBMCs, obtained on the day of the yellow fever booster vaccination. The rearrangement links TRBV20-1 to TRBJ2-7, with a tentative D call TRBD1 (6 bases). DNA for the CDR3: TGCAGTGCTAGTGCCGGGACAAGGGCCTACGAGCAGTACTTC. Amino acid sequence: CSASAGTRAYEQYF.